This passage covers 27 T cell receptor beta chains from one sample sequenced in a study of T-cell reconstitution after alpha-beta-depleted transplantation in children. Molecular barcoding with unique molecular identifiers was used for the TCRbeta library. Using its own MiXCR run on the PCR reads, TCRdb lists one record per CDR3 protein. Of approximately 650,000 distinct CDR3 sequences listed, less than 15% were seen once; the top ten hold around 0.79%. Here the sequenced sample was PBMCs, taken before TCRalphabeta/CD19-depleted stem cell transplant. Source of these receptors: a girl aged 2-10 years with congenital amegakaryocytic thrombocytopenia, due to receive a stem cell transplant.

This clonotype was counted at least ten times. The CDR3 DNA is TGTGCCAGCAGTCTAGAGCCCCAGGACAATGAGCAGTTCTTC. This translates into CASSLEPQDNEQFF. The V call is TRBV12-3 or TRBV12-4, the J call TRBJ2-1; D is undetermined. V lost 5 bases and J lost 5, with 13 bases in between. CDR3 length: 14 amino acids.

V gene TRBV20-1 combines with J gene TRBJ2-5; D might be TRBD2 (6 bases). Germline V gene sequence: CDR1 DFQATT, CDR2 SNEGSKA (reference sequence). The ends were cut back, 1 base at V and 3 bases at J, with 9 bases in the middle. The CDR3 covers 13 residues. This CDR3 reads CSARVGGKETQYF. As DNA, the CDR3 is TGCAGTGCTAGAGTGGGCGGGAAAGAGACCCAGTACTTC.

The chain recombines TRBV5-1 with TRBJ2-1; 11 bases are a match to TRBD2. With 4 bases clipped from V and 5 bases from J, the junction kept 8 bases outside the gene matches. This CDR3 is 16 amino acids long. In germline, CDR1 is SGHRS, CDR2 YFSETQ. The CDR3 DNA reads as TGCGCCAGCAGCGCCGTAGCGGGAGGGCCCAACAATGAGCAGTTCTTC. Residues: CASSAVAGGPNNEQFF.

This clonotype turned up a few times. The chain combines TRBV29-1 with TRBJ2-5, with a weak D call TRBD1 (5 bases). Trimming took off 4 bases at V and 2 bases at J, with 11 bases between the two ends. Germline CDR1 is SQVTM and CDR2 is ANQGSEA. The CDR3 runs to 13 residues. The CDR3 sequence is CSVGRQQQETQYF. CDR3 bases: TGCAGCGTTGGGCGACAGCAGCAAGAGACCCAGTACTTC.

There are many counts of this clonotype. This chain connects TRBV5-1 to TRBJ2-1; TRBD1 matches at 10 bases. V lost 4 bases and J lost 5; bases outside the gene matches: 6. CDR3 size: 15 residues. CDR1 and CDR2 from the germline V gene are SGHRS and YFSETQ. In nucleotides, the CDR3 is TGCGCCAGCAGCCCGGACAGGGGGGTCCACAATGAGCAGTTCTTC. Translated, it gives CASSPDRGVHNEQFF. The whole variable domain, filled in from reference TRBV5-1 and TRBJ2-1, reads KAGVTQTPRYLIKTRGQQVTLSCSPISGHRSVSWYQQTPGQGLQFLFEYFSETQRNKGNFPGRFSGRQFSNSRSEMNVSTLELGDSALYLCASSPDRGVHNEQFFGPGTRLTVL.

This clonotype was seen ten or more times. The CDR3: CSVPQGGYGYTF. As DNA, the CDR3 is TGCAGCGTTCCACAGGGGGGCTATGGCTACACCTTC. The genes are TRBV29-1 and TRBJ1-2; 8 positions match TRBD1. Trimming cost V 5 bases and J 4 bases; bases outside gene matches: 3. This CDR3 is built from 12 residues. Germline V CDR1 and CDR2: SQVTM, ANQGSEA.

Concerning this clonotype itself: A much larger clone sits a single nucleotide away, making a read error possible. The V gene is TRBV5-1, the J gene TRBJ1-5; D perhaps matches TRBD1 (6 bases). The CDR3 sequence is 18 residues long. Germline values: CDR1 SGHRS, CDR2 YFSETQ. CDR3 amino acids: CARSRLPSTDSWYQPQHF. CDR3 DNA sequence: TGCGCCCGCAGCCGATTACCTTCTACGGACAGTTGGTATCAGCCCCAGCATTTT.

This clonotype has just a few counts. The chain couples TRBV5-1 to TRBJ2-1; D may match TRBD1 or TRBD2 (6 bases each). The germline gives CDR1 SGHRS, CDR2 YFSETQ. This CDR3 is 16 amino acids long. V was clipped by 0 bases and J by 4 bases, with 14 bases between them. The CDR3 nucleotides read TGCGCCAGCAGCTTGGAGATCCGGAGGGGGTACAATGAGCAGTTCTTC. Translating it yields CASSLEIRRGYNEQFF.

This clonotype was seen at least ten times. This chain links TRBV12-3 or TRBV12-4 with TRBJ2-5, with D possibly being TRBD1 (6 bases). Trimming removed 3 bases at V and 0 bases at J, with 8 bases between. The CDR3 loop spans 14 amino acids. CDR3: CASSFDRYQETQYF. In DNA, the CDR3 is TGTGCCAGCAGTTTTGACAGGTACCAAGAGACCCAGTACTTC.

This clonotype was counted at least ten times. The chain joins TRBV20-1 to TRBJ2-3, with TRBD2 identical over 12 bases. Germline V gives CDR1 DFQATT, CDR2 SNEGSKA (reference sequence). The CDR3 is 17 amino acids. The V and J ends lost 0 bases and 2 bases, in that order; junction bases with no gene match: 6. CDR3 DNA: TGCAGTGCTAGAGACCTCTGGACTAGCGGGAACACAGATACGCAGTATTTT. The encoded protein is CSARDLWTSGNTDTQYF.

The chain employs TRBV25-1 and TRBJ1-1, with D possibly matching TRBD1 (5 bases). The CDR3 has 14 residues. The ends were cut back, 6 bases at V and 5 bases at J, with 16 bases in the middle. Germline V gives CDR1 MGHDK, CDR2 SYGVNS. The CDR3 loop is CASSLIGAITEAFF. The CDR3 DNA is TGTGCCAGCAGCCTAATAGGGGCGATAACTGAAGCTTTCTTT.

The chain uses TRBV11-2 and TRBJ2-1, with unresolved D. V lost 1 base to trimming and J lost 7 bases, with 14 bases between them. CDR3 size: 15 residues. Looked up from germline, CDR1 is SGHAT and CDR2 is FQNNGV. Here the CDR3 DNA reads TGTGCCAGCAGCTTAGTACTCGCCCCTCGGAATGAGCAGTTCTTC. Translated: CASSLVLAPRNEQFF.

This clonotype was seen only a few times. The V and J genes are TRBV7-2 and TRBJ2-1, with D unresolved. V shed 2 bases and J shed 15 bases, with 14 bases lying between them. The CDR3 extends over 12 amino acids. The V gene's germline CDR1 is SGHTA and CDR2 FQGNSA. CDR3 amino acids: CASSLPRPPPFF. The CDR3 nucleotides read TGTGCCAGCAGCTTACCCCGACCTCCCCCGTTCTTC.

This clonotype was seen at least ten times. CDR3 residues: CATSRENFNEQFF. CDR3 in DNA: TGTGCCACCAGCAGAGAGAACTTCAATGAGCAGTTCTTC. The V call is TRBV15, the J call TRBJ2-1; D is ambiguous. This CDR3 region has 13 residues. Trimming stripped 0 bases from V and 6 bases from J, with 6 bases between. Germline V CDR1 and CDR2: LNHNV, YYDKDF (reference sequence).

This clonotype was detected ten times or more. V usage is TRBV7-9 and J usage is TRBJ1-5; D not resolved. This CDR3 spans 15 amino acids. Germline values: CDR1 SEHNR, CDR2 FQNEAQ (reference sequence). The V gene lost 5 bases and the J gene lost 0 bases, with 11 bases spanning the gap. The CDR3 region has the DNA TGTGCCAGCAGCGAGACGGCCGATAGCAATCAGCCCCAGCATTTT. As protein: CASSETADSNQPQHF.

This clonotype was observed a few times. The J gene is TRBJ1-1, the V gene TRBV12-3 or TRBV12-4; 9 bases line up with TRBD1. V gave up 7 bases and J gave up 1 base; unmatched junction bases: 13. CDR3 length: 17 amino acids. CDR3 coding DNA: TGTGCCAGCAATACAGGGGGCGCTTGGTTGTCGAACACTGAAGCTTTCTTT. Protein sequence: CASNTGGAWLSNTEAFF.

This clonotype was seen at least ten times. The chain is built from TRBV2 and TRBJ2-5, with 14 bases aligning to TRBD2. There are 17 residues in the CDR3. The V and J ends lost 6 bases and 1 base, in that order; junction bases with no gene match: 7. Germline V gene data show CDR1 as SNHLY and CDR2 as FYNNEI. DNA of the CDR3: TGTGCCAGCAGGTCGGGACTAGCGGGAGTCTTCCAAGAGACCCAGTACTTC. Its translation: CASRSGLAGVFQETQYF.

The V call is TRBV29-1, the J call TRBJ2-5, with a tentative D call TRBD1 (6 bases). The length of the CDR3 is 16 residues. Germline CDR1 is SQVTM and CDR2 is ANQGSEA. The ends were cut back, 6 bases at V and 2 bases at J, with 22 bases in the middle. DNA for the CDR3: TGCAGCGTGGCTAGGGGTGGACAGCGTACTCAAGAGACCCAGTACTTC. It encodes CSVARGGQRTQETQYF.

This clonotype showed up just a few times. The rearrangement uses TRBV28 and TRBJ2-1, with D possibly being TRBD1 or TRBD2 (5 bases each). This CDR3 contains 14 residues. V lost 6 bases, J lost 8 bases, and 17 bases lay in between. Germline CDR1 reads MDHEN; CDR2 reads SYDVKM. In DNA form, the CDR3 reads TGTGCCAGCAGCCCCAGGTCAGGGCGGGATGAGCAGTTCTTC. As protein: CASSPRSGRDEQFF.

This clonotype was counted between two and nine times. The V and J genes are TRBV15 and TRBJ2-7; D call uncertain. Deletions cut 1 base from V and 3 bases from J, with 13 bases between. The CDR3 is made up of 15 amino acids. Germline V gene lookup returns CDR1 LNHNV and CDR2 YYDKDF (reference sequence). The CDR3 DNA sequence: TGTGCCACCAGCAGAGGTCCCGTACAAGGCTACGAGCAGTACTTC. Its protein is CATSRGPVQGYEQYF.

A remark on this clonotype: A much larger clone sits a single nucleotide away, making a read error possible. This rearrangement joins TRBV20-1 to TRBJ2-3, with 7 bases lining up with TRBD2. This CDR3 comprises 14 residues. CDR1 and CDR2 from the germline V gene are DFQATT and SNEGSKA (reference sequence). CDR3 DNA: TGCAGTGCTAGATGGGGGGGGGTCTTAGATACGCCGTATTTT. It codes for CSARWGGVLDTPYF.

This clonotype was recorded at least ten times. The V and J genes are TRBV4-2 and TRBJ2-1; TRBD2 matches 8 bases. Germline lookup yields CDR1 LGHNA and CDR2 YNFKEQ. V lost 4 bases and J lost 2; bases outside the gene matches: 16. The CDR3 totals 19 residues. The CDR3 region has the DNA TGTGCCAGCAGCCCTAGTGTCCTTATAGGGACTAGAACCTACAATGAGCAGTTCTTC. As protein: CASSPSVLIGTRTYNEQFF.

The V and J genes are TRBV19 and TRBJ2-2, with 14 bases lining up with TRBD2. CDR3 size: 15 residues. Germline CDR1 reads LNHDA; CDR2 reads SQIVND (reference sequence). V trimming: 9 bases; J trimming: 4 bases; junction bases outside the gene matches: 4. This chain's CDR3 is CASGTSGSGTGELFF. As DNA, the CDR3 is TGTGCCAGCGGGACTAGCGGGAGCGGCACCGGGGAGCTGTTTTTT.

The genes are TRBV10-3 and TRBJ2-5; 7 bases match TRBD2. This CDR3 has 14 residues. V was pared by 10 bases and J by 3 bases, with 11 bases of the junction left unmatched. Germline V gene lookup returns CDR1 ENHRY and CDR2 SYGVKD. The CDR3: CATGARLAEETQYF. The DNA of the CDR3 is TGTGCCACCGGAGCCCGACTAGCCGAAGAGACCCAGTACTTC.

This clonotype turned up a few times. One base away lies a much larger clone, so this may be a sequencing read error. This chain links TRBV7-8 with TRBJ1-2; D perhaps matches TRBD1 (5 bases). CDR1 SGHVS and CDR2 FQNEAQ come from the germline V gene. The CDR3 runs to 12 residues. V lost 5 bases, J lost 3 bases, and 7 bases lay in between. CDR3 coding DNA: TGTGCCAGCAGCCGGGACTACTATGGCTACACCTTC. The encoded protein is CASSRDYYGYTF.

This clonotype was recorded many times. The gene calls are TRBV5-1 and TRBJ2-3; possibly TRBD1 for D (6 bases). Germline-derived CDR1 and CDR2 are SGHRS and YFSETQ. V lost 5 bases to trimming and J lost 3 bases, with 10 bases between them. The CDR3 totals 13 residues. The CDR3 coding sequence is TGCGCCAGCAGGCAGGGGTTTACAGATACGCAGTATTTT. Its translation: CASRQGFTDTQYF.

The table lists this clonotype with many counts. The V call is TRBV12-3 or TRBV12-4, the J call TRBJ2-2; 10 bases agree with TRBD2. There are 17 residues in the CDR3. With 3 bases clipped from V and 5 bases from J, the junction kept 9 bases outside the gene matches. CDR3 loop: CASSFLAGEGFTGELFF. CDR3 sequence (DNA): TGTGCCAGCAGTTTTCTAGCGGGAGAAGGATTTACCGGGGAGCTGTTTTTT.